This TCR beta chain was profiled in a study of blood T cell repertoires in COVID-19. The wider study: Material from acute and convalescent COVID-19 was sourced from the United States, Italy and Spain. PBMCs, B-cell-depleted T cells, or T cells provided the cDNA or gDNA that made up the material.

This clone was detected only a few times. Sequenced by immunoSEQ multiplex PCR; TCRdb stores in-frame clones only, minus some. The sample has about 290,000 clones; around 90% are singletons. With 5 bases removed from V and 3 bases from J, the gap between germline ends came to 11 bases. This CDR3 has 14 amino acids. The germline gives CDR1 SNHLY, CDR2 FYNNEI. The chain recombines TRBV2 with TRBJ1-5; D gene unclear. Sequencing was performed on peripheral blood. This TCR was recovered from a woman in her 40s who had recovered from COVID-19. CDR3 DNA sequence: TGTGCCAGCAGTCCGGGAGGGAACAATCAGCCCCAGCATTTT. It yields the protein CASSPGGNNQPQHF.